The 24 T cell receptor beta chains reported below all come from one sample, sequenced in a study of naive and memory T cell subsets. Both TRBC1 and TRBC2 were covered by a beta constant-region primer of two equimolar oligonucleotides. TCRdb redid the calling of the UMI-ligation and nested PCR reads with MiXCR, one entry per CDR3 protein. The sample has about 21,000 distinct CDR3 sequences, approximately 9.9% seen once. The source material was central memory CD8+ T cells from blood. Source of these receptors: a human donor in good health.

The gene calls are TRBV15 and TRBJ1-5; 10 nucleotides agree with TRBD1. Germline lookup yields CDR1 LNHNV and CDR2 YYDKDF (reference sequence). The CDR3 spans 18 residues. With 3 bases clipped from V and 2 bases from J, the junction kept 10 bases outside the gene matches. The CDR3 region is CATSRGDRGQKGNQPQHF. The CDR3 nucleotides are TGTGCCACCAGCAGGGGTGACAGGGGGCAGAAAGGCAATCAGCCCCAGCATTTT.

This clonotype turned up a few times. V and J are TRBV7-9 and TRBJ2-3; D not certain. V was cut by 8 bases and J by 6 bases, with 3 bases left in between. CDR1 is SEHNR and CDR2 is FQNEAQ in the germline V gene (reference sequence). There are 9 residues in the CDR3. CDR3 DNA: TGTGCCAGCCCCGATACGCAGTATTTT. Protein: CASPDTQYF.

A remark on this clonotype: This may stem from a read error, because a much larger clone lies one nucleotide away. The chain carries TRBV2 and TRBJ2-1; D not resolved. V lost 3 bases and J lost 5, with 11 bases in between. CDR1 and CDR2 (germline): SNHLY, FYNNEI. The CDR3 length is 14 residues. The CDR3 DNA follows: TGTGCCAGCAGTGAGGGCACCCGGCACAATGAGCAGTTCTTC. Its translation: CASSEGTRHNEQFF.

The gene calls are TRBV4-1 and TRBJ2-3; D is unresolved. The CDR3 has 15 amino acids. Germline V gene data show CDR1 as MGHRA and CDR2 as YSYEKL. Trimming took 8 bases from V and 0 from J, leaving 15 bases between them. CDR3 protein: CASVSSAQSTDTQYF. CDR3 bases: TGCGCCAGCGTAAGCAGCGCGCAGAGCACAGATACGCAGTATTTT.

This clonotype is termed medium-sized. This chain links TRBV2 with TRBJ2-3; D is unresolved. This CDR3 region has 14 residues. Germline V gene lookup returns CDR1 SNHLY and CDR2 FYNNEI. Trimming removed 5 bases at V and 6 bases at J, with 15 bases between. The CDR3 region has the DNA TGTGCCAGCAGTCACCGCGACTCGACGGATACGCAGTATTTT. This translates into CASSHRDSTDTQYF.

This clonotype was counted between two and nine times. This chain uses TRBV11-1 with TRBJ2-7; 8 nucleotides agree with TRBD2. The CDR3 is 16 amino acids. Trimming cost V 3 bases and J 6 bases; bases outside gene matches: 13. Germline CDR1 is SGHAT and CDR2 is FQDESV (reference sequence). The CDR3 sequence: CASSFSSGSPGSEQYF. The DNA of the CDR3 is TGTGCCAGCAGCTTTTCAAGCGGGAGCCCAGGGAGCGAGCAGTACTTC.

This clonotype was seen ten or more times. A much bigger clone sits one base away, suggesting this may be a read error. V gene TRBV28 combines with J gene TRBJ2-7, with D perhaps matching TRBD1 or TRBD2 (5 bases each). The germline V gene has CDR1 MDHEN and CDR2 SYDVKM. V gave up 7 bases and J gave up 2 bases, with 12 bases separating them. The CDR3 is 13 residues long. CDR3 sequence reads: CASTRDGAYEQYF. In nucleotides, the CDR3 is TGTGCCAGCACCCGGGACGGGGCCTACGAGCAGTACTTC.

This clonotype showed up many times. The J gene is TRBJ1-6, the V gene TRBV7-9, with D unclear. The germline gives CDR1 SEHNR, CDR2 FQNEAQ (reference sequence). V lost 6 bases and J lost 10, with 16 bases in between. The CDR3 loop spans 14 amino acids. CDR3 nucleotides: TGTGCCAGCAGATCATCCGGCATAGAATCACCCCTCCACTTT. This translates into CASRSSGIESPLHF.

This clonotype occurred many times. The V call is TRBV3-1, the J call TRBJ1-3; no reliable D call. The CDR3 length is 18 residues. The ends were cut back, 1 base at V and 4 bases at J, with 20 bases in the middle. Germline V gives CDR1 LGHDT, CDR2 YNNKEL (reference sequence). The CDR3 coding sequence is TGTGCCAGCAGCCAAGTATCAAACAGACCCGTCTCCGGAAACACCATATATTTT. This codes for CASSQVSNRPVSGNTIYF.

This clonotype was counted between two and nine times. V and J are TRBV14 and TRBJ2-1; 7 bases line up with TRBD1. J gave up 5 bases and V 4 bases, and 5 bases lay outside the gene matches. This CDR3 is 14 amino acids long. Germline V gives CDR1 SGHDN, CDR2 FVKESK. CDR3 bases: TGTGCCAGCAGCCTGAACAGGGGTGACAATGAGCAGTTCTTC. It is translated as CASSLNRGDNEQFF.

This clonotype has just a few counts. The chain employs TRBV20-1 and TRBJ1-1; the D is unclear. The CDR3 covers 13 residues. V lost 0 bases and J lost 4, with 9 bases in between. Germline V CDR1 and CDR2: DFQATT, SNEGSKA (reference sequence). The CDR3 DNA reads as TGCAGTGCTAGAGATCCGCGGGGCACTGAAGCTTTCTTT. Encoded protein: CSARDPRGTEAFF.

The gene calls are TRBV5-1 and TRBJ2-2; D not certain. Germline assignment: CDR1 SGHRS and CDR2 YFSETQ. V lost 3 bases and J lost 5, with 26 bases in between. The CDR3 is made up of 19 amino acids. CDR3 nucleotides: TGCGCCAGCAGCTCCGGCCGGTTGCGGCCTACGGTGCCGACCGGGGAGCTGTTTTTT. It is translated as CASSSGRLRPTVPTGELFF.

This clonotype was recorded at least ten times. The gene calls are TRBV20-1 and TRBJ2-7; 10 nucleotides match TRBD1. The CDR3 is 16 amino acids. V lost 0 bases and J lost 2; bases outside the gene matches: 7. Per the germline V gene, CDR1 is DFQATT and CDR2 is SNEGSKA (reference sequence). The CDR3 DNA is TGCAGTGCTAGAGATTGGGACAGGGGACACCCCTACGAGCAGTACTTC. Residues: CSARDWDRGHPYEQYF.

As to this clonotype: A much more abundant neighbour one base away suggests this may be a read error. The rearrangement uses TRBV2 and TRBJ1-6; 9 nucleotides agree with TRBD1. The germline CDR1 and CDR2 sequences are SNHLY and FYNNEI. The length of the CDR3 is 15 residues. The V gene end was trimmed by 8 bases and the J gene end by 5 bases; junction bases not matched to a gene: 7. The CDR3 bases are TGTGCCAGCTATGTCAGGACAGGGGATAATTCACCCCTCCACTTT. The encoded protein is CASYVRTGDNSPLHF.

This clonotype is judged medium-sized (0.01 to 0.1%). A much more abundant neighbour one base away suggests this may be a read error. V gene TRBV29-1 combines with J gene TRBJ1-1; D is undetermined. This CDR3 comprises 11 residues. CDR1 is SQVTM and CDR2 is ANQGSEA in the germline V gene. V shed 7 bases and J shed 4 bases, with 10 bases lying between them. DNA for the CDR3: TGCAGCGGTGGTCGCAGCACTGAAGCTTTCTTT. It translates to CSGGRSTEAFF.

The CDR3, as DNA: TGTGCCATCACGGACAGGACCTACGAGCAGTACTTC. This sequence encodes CAITDRTYEQYF. This chain joins TRBV2 and TRBJ2-7, with 7 positions matching TRBD1. The CDR3 spans 12 residues. CDR1 SNHLY and CDR2 FYNNEI come from the germline V gene. After removal of 10 bases from V and 2 bases from J, the junction contained 5 bases not matched to a gene.

V and J are TRBV7-9 and TRBJ2-3, with D possibly matching TRBD1 (5 bases). Germline V gene sequence: CDR1 SEHNR, CDR2 FQNEAQ (reference sequence). V was shortened by 5 bases and J by 8 bases, with 14 bases between the two germline ends. The CDR3 covers 13 residues. The CDR3 sequence: CASSASRDPTQYF. CDR3 bases: TGTGCCAGCAGCGCCTCCAGGGATCCTACGCAGTATTTT.

The J gene is TRBJ1-5, the V gene TRBV20-1; D is possibly TRBD1 (5 bases). The CDR3 length is 16 residues. Between the trimmed V and J ends, which lost 5 bases and 3 bases, there was a span of 20 bases. Germline V gene lookup returns CDR1 DFQATT and CDR2 SNEGSKA (reference sequence). The DNA for the CDR3 is TGCAGTGCTGCCCCGGGGGTTACTAGCATCAATCAGCCCCAGCATTTT. Amino acids: CSAAPGVTSINQPQHF.

This clonotype came up a few times. The chain recombines TRBV7-8 with TRBJ2-1; perhaps D is TRBD1 or TRBD2 (6 bases each). CDR3 size: 15 residues. CDR1 and CDR2 from the germline V gene are SGHVS and FQNEAQ. Trimming stripped 4 bases from V and 2 bases from J, with 12 bases between. For the CDR3, the DNA is TGTGCCAGCAGCTCCCGCGGGGACACCTACAATGAGCAGTTCTTC. This encodes CASSSRGDTYNEQFF.

This clonotype was seen many times. Written as DNA, the CDR3 is TGCGCCAGCAGTTGGGCCGATACGCAGTATTTT. Encoded protein: CASSWADTQYF. The V call is TRBV10-2, the J call TRBJ2-3, with D uncertain. This CDR3 has 11 amino acids. The V gene lost 5 bases and the J gene lost 6 bases, with 6 bases spanning the gap. Germline V gene sequence: CDR1 WSHSY, CDR2 SAAADI.

This clonotype has at least ten counts. V gene TRBV10-1 combines with J gene TRBJ2-2; perhaps TRBD1 as D (5 bases). The germline gives CDR1 WNHNN, CDR2 SYGVQD (reference sequence). The CDR3 spans 15 residues. V lost 5 bases and J lost 0, with 10 bases in between. CDR3 in DNA: TGCGCCAGCAGTCGAGACAGCGCGAACACCGGGGAGCTGTTTTTT. Protein product: CASSRDSANTGELFF.

This clonotype was observed a few times. This rearrangement joins TRBV12-3 or TRBV12-4 to TRBJ2-3; no reliable D call. This CDR3 comprises 13 residues. Trimming stripped 5 bases from V and 2 bases from J, with 8 bases between. The CDR3 bases are TGTGCCAGCAGTCGGGCCTACACAGATACGCAGTATTTT. It is translated as CASSRAYTDTQYF.

The J gene is TRBJ2-7, the V gene TRBV9, with 7 bases identical to TRBD1. J lost 6 bases, V lost 4 bases, and 10 bases had no gene match. CDR1 is SGDLS, CDR2 YYNGEE, per germline. The CDR3 is 14 residues long. The CDR3: CASSSRDRWGEQYF. Here the CDR3 DNA reads TGTGCCAGCAGCTCCCGGGACAGATGGGGCGAGCAGTACTTC.

There are a few counts of this clonotype. The chain has TRBV4-3 and TRBJ2-5, with 12 bases that match TRBD1. CDR3 size: 17 residues. Germline-derived CDR1 and CDR2 are LGHNA and YSLEER. Germline trimming cut 0 bases from V and 4 bases from J; bases unmatched to any gene: 6. In nucleotides, the CDR3 is TGCGCCAGCAGCCAAGATAGGGACAGGGGGCTTCTAGAGACCCAGTACTTC. Translation: CASSQDRDRGLLETQYF.